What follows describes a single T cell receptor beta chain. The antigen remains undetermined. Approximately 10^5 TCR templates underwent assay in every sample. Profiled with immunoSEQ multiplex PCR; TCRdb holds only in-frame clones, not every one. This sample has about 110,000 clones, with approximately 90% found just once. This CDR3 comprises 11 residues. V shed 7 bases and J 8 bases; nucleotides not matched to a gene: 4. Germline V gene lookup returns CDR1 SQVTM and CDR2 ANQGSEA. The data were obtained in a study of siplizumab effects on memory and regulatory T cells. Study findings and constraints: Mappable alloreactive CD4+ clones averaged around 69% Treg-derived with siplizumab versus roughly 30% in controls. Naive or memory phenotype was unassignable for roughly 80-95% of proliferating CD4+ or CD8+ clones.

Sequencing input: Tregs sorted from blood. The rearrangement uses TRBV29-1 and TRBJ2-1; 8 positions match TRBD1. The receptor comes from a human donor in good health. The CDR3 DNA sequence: TGCAGCGCCGACAGGGGCCATGAGCAGTTCTTC. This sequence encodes CSADRGHEQFF.